This T cell receptor beta chain was identified in a study of blood T cell repertoires in COVID-19. The CDR3 has 14 residues. The germline gives CDR1 KGHSH, CDR2 LQKENI. V dropped 3 bases and J dropped 5 bases, with 11 bases sitting between them. Source study methods: Estimation of nucleated cell counts relied on the amplification of reference gene primers. Data came from immunoSEQ multiplex PCR; TCRdb stores just in-frame clones and leaves some out. That table supplies the V and J calls and clone size; D and trimming were determined from the DNA. The sample records some 210,000 clones, just over 90% being singletons.

This chain joins TRBV18 and TRBJ2-1; tentative D call: TRBD2 (6 bases). This receptor was taken from a man younger than 40 with acute or convalescent COVID-19. The sample taken for sequencing was peripheral blood. This CDR3 is CASSPVGGDNEQFF. Here the CDR3 DNA reads TGTGCCAGCTCACCCGTCGGGGGAGACAATGAGCAGTTCTTC. Looking up the rest from reference TRBV18 and TRBJ2-1 gives the full variable domain: NAGVMQNPRHLVRRRGQEARLRCSPMKGHSHVYWYRQLPEEGLKFMVYLQKENIIDESGMPKERFSAEFPKEGPSILRIQQVVRGDSAAYFCASSPVGGDNEQFFGPGTRLTVL.